The 5 T cell receptor beta chains in this list originate from one sample, sequenced in a study of T cells after yellow fever vaccination. TCRdb processed the 5' RACE reads anew with MiXCR; each CDR3 protein has one entry. The sample lists approximately 580,000 distinct CDR3 sequences, about a sixth seen once, with approximately 15% in the top ten. This sample comprised PBMCs, obtained about 5 days after the first yellow fever vaccination. The receptors here all came from a man in his late teens or twenties who received the YFV17D yellow fever vaccine.

The chain carries TRBV5-1 and TRBJ2-5, with 12 bases matching TRBD2. V shed 0 bases and J 5 bases; nucleotides not matched to a gene: 5. This CDR3 is built from 16 residues. Per germline, CDR1 SGHRS and CDR2 YFSETQ. For the CDR3, the DNA is TGCGCCAGCAGCTTGGCCCTAGCGGGGGGGCCGGAGACCCAGTACTTC. Protein product: CASSLALAGGPETQYF.

This clonotype was seen more than once but under ten times. The chain uses TRBV4-3 and TRBJ2-5; D tentatively reads TRBD1 or TRBD2 (6 bases each). The length of the CDR3 is 15 residues. Trimming left V 4 bases short and J 4 bases short, with 16 bases between. Germline assignment: CDR1 LGHNA and CDR2 YSLEER. CDR3 nucleotide sequence: TGCGCCAGCAGCCCCTCGAGGGGGGTTGGAGAGACCCAGTACTTC. Protein: CASSPSRGVGETQYF.

This clonotype was counted ten times or more. The V call is TRBV12-3 or TRBV12-4, the J call TRBJ2-7; D is possibly TRBD1 (7 bases). The CDR3 runs to 14 residues. The V end lost 6 bases, the J end lost 5 bases, and 17 bases lay between the germline ends. CDR3 DNA: TGTGCCAGCAGCCCTCAGGGGGGAGACCACGAGCAGTACTTC. Translation gives CASSPQGGDHEQYF.

There are a few counts of this clonotype. The chain employs TRBV20-1 and TRBJ1-4, with TRBD1 as a possible D gene (5 bases). CDR1 is DFQATT, CDR2 SNEGSKA, per germline (reference sequence). CDR3 length: 14 residues. V lost 5 bases to trimming and J lost 2 bases, with 12 bases between them. CDR3 coding DNA: TGCAGTGCTGTACCGGGACTCACTAATGAAAAACTGTTTTTT. Amino acid sequence: CSAVPGLTNEKLFF.

V gene TRBV4-3 combines with J gene TRBJ1-4; 7 bases are a match to TRBD1. CDR1 is LGHNA and CDR2 is YSLEER in the germline V gene. The CDR3 consists of 15 residues. V dropped 0 bases and J dropped 3; count of bases not matched to a gene: 1. The CDR3 here is CASSQEQGPNEKLFF. The CDR3 coding sequence is TGCGCCAGCAGCCAAGAACAGGGGCCTAATGAAAAACTGTTTTTT.